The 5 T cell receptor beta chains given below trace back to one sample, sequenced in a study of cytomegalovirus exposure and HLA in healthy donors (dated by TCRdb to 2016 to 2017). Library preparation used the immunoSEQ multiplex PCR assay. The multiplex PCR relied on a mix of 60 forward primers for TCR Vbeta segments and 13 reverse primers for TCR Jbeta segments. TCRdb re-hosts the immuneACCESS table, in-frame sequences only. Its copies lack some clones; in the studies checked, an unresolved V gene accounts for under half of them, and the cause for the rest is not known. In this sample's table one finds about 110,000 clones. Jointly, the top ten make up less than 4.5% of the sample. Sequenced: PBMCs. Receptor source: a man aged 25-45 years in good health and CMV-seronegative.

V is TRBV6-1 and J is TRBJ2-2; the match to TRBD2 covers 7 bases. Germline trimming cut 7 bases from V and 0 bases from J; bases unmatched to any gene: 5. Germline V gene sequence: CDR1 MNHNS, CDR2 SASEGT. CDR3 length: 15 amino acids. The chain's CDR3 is CASTRGGTNTGELFF. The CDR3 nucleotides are TGTGCCAGCACCCGCGGGGGAACGAACACCGGGGAGCTGTTTTTT.

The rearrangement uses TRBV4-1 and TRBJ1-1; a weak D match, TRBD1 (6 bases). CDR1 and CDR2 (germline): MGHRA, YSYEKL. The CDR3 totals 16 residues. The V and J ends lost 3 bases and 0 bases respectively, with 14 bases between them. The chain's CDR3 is CASSHAWGHLNTEAFF. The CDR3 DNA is TGCGCCAGCAGCCATGCTTGGGGACACTTGAACACTGAAGCTTTCTTT.

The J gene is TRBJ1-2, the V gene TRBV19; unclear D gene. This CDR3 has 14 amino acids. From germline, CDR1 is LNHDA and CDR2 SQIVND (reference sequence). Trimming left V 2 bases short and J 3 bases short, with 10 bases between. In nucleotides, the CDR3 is TGTGCCAGTAGTATATCTTACGGTGACTATGGCTACACCTTC. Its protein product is CASSISYGDYGYTF.

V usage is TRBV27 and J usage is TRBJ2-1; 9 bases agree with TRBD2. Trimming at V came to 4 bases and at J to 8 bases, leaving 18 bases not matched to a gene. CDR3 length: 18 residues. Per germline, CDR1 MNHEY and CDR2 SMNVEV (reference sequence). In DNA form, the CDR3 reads TGTGCCAGCAGTTCTCCCCCCGGGGCGCGGGGGGGCTCGGATGAGCAGTTCTTC. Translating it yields CASSSPPGARGGSDEQFF.

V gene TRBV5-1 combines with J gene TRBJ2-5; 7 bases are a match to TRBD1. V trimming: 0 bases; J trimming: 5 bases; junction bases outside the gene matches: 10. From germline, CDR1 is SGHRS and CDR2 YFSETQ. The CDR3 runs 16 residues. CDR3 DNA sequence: TGCGCCAGCAGCTTGGCATTGACAGGGTCCCTGGAGACCCAGTACTTC. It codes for CASSLALTGSLETQYF.